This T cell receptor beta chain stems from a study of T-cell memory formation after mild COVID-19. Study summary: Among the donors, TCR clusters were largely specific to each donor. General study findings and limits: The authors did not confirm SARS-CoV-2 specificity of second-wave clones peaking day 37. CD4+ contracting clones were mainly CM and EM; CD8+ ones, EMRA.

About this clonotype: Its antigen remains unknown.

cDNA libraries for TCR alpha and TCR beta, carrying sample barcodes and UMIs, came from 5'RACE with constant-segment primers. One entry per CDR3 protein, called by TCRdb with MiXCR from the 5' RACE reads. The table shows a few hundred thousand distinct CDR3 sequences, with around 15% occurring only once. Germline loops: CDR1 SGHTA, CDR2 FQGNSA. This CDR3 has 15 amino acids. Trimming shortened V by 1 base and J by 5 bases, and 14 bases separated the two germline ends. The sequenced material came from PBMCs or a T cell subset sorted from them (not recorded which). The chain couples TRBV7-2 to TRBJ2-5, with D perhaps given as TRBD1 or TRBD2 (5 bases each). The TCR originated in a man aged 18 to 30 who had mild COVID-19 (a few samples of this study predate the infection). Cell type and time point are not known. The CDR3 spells CASSLVGGGSETQYF. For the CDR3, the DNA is TGTGCCAGCAGCTTAGTTGGGGGTGGTTCGGAGACCCAGTACTTC. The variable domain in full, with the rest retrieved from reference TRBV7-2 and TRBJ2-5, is GAGVSQSPSNKVTEKGKDVELRCDPISGHTALYWYRQSLGQGLEFLIYFQGNSAPDKSGLPSDRFSAERTGGSVSTLTIQRTQQEDSAVYLCASSLVGGGSETQYFGPGTRLLVL.